These 25 T cell receptor beta chains were all obtained from the same sample, sequenced in a study of blood T cell repertoires in COVID-19. The repertoire was sequenced with immunoSEQ multiplex PCR; TCRdb's copy has only in-frame clones and lacks some. The sample has about 150,000 clones; roughly 87% are singletons. The sample was PBMCs or T cells enriched from blood (not recorded which). These receptors were obtained from a woman aged 50 to 60 who had recovered from COVID-19.

The chain recombines TRBV30 with TRBJ1-2; 10 nucleotides line up with TRBD1. The CDR3 has 15 residues. Looked up from germline, CDR1 is GTSNPN and CDR2 is SVGIG (reference sequence). The J segment lost 8 bases and the V segment lost 4 bases, leaving 13 bases of the junction unmatched. CDR3 nucleotide sequence: TGTGCCTGGAAAGGTCCCGGGACAGGGGCCGGAGGCTACACCTTC. This gives the protein CAWKGPGTGAGGYTF.

The chain links TRBV18 to TRBJ2-1; 10 positions agree with TRBD2. This CDR3 has 17 amino acids. The trim removed 2 bases at V and 4 bases at J, leaving 8 bases unmatched. Per germline, CDR1 KGHSH and CDR2 LQKENI. The CDR3: CASSPTSGIIVYNEQFF. The CDR3 nucleotides are TGTGCCAGCTCACCAACTAGCGGGATTATAGTTTACAATGAGCAGTTCTTC.

The chain links TRBV6-5 to TRBJ1-1; D remains unclear. The germline CDR1 and CDR2 sequences are MNHEY and SVGAGI. The CDR3 length is 12 residues. Between the trimmed V and J ends, which lost 8 bases and 3 bases, there was a span of 10 bases. CDR3 sequence reads: CASSRADTEAFF. CDR3 bases: TGTGCCAGCTCACGAGCGGACACTGAAGCTTTCTTT.

CDR3 DNA sequence: TGTGCCAGTAGCCGACAGGGACCCTTAGCTAACTATGGCTACACCTTC. The encoded protein is CASSRQGPLANYGYTF. The V gene is TRBV19, the J gene TRBJ1-2; 7 bases agree with TRBD1. Trimming removed 6 bases from V and 0 bases from J; junction bases left unmatched: 10. The CDR3 extends over 16 amino acids. CDR1 is LNHDA, CDR2 SQIVND, per germline (reference sequence).

V gene TRBV7-9 combines with J gene TRBJ1-1; 7 bases fit TRBD1. V shed 5 bases, J shed 5 bases, and the junction held 11 bases outside the gene matches. CDR3 length equals 15 residues. CDR1 is SEHNR, CDR2 FQNEAQ, per germline (reference sequence). The CDR3 sequence is CASSIVAGGWTEAFF. CDR3 bases: TGTGCCAGCAGCATCGTTGCAGGGGGTTGGACTGAAGCTTTCTTT.

This chain connects TRBV9 to TRBJ1-3, with D uncertain. Germline V gene data show CDR1 as SGDLS and CDR2 as YYNGEE. V lost 5 bases to trimming and J lost 2 bases, with 23 bases between them. The CDR3 covers 18 residues. The CDR3 nucleotides are TGTGCCAGCAGTCGTGATATTGCGCCCGGAGAGACTGGAAACACCATATATTTT. Translating gives CASSRDIAPGETGNTIYF.

This clone was seen only once. V gene TRBV10-3 combines with J gene TRBJ2-7; TRBD2 matches at 14 bases. Losses at the gene ends were 6 bases for V and 5 bases for J; bases not matched to a gene: 15. Per germline, CDR1 ENHRY and CDR2 SYGVKD. There are 18 residues in the CDR3. The CDR3, as DNA: TGTGCCATCAGCTTCACCGGGACTAGCGGGAGCCCGATCGACGAGCAGTACTTC. This translates into CAISFTGTSGSPIDEQYF.

At least ten counts were recorded for this clone. This chain connects TRBV4-3 to TRBJ2-1; TRBD2 might be the D (7 bases). The V and J ends lost 0 bases and 4 bases respectively, with 10 bases between them. Germline V CDR1 and CDR2: LGHNA, YSLEER. The CDR3 is 15 residues long. CDR3 protein: CASSQDGGRYNEQFF. DNA of the CDR3: TGCGCCAGCAGCCAAGACGGGGGGCGGTACAATGAGCAGTTCTTC.

The rearrangement links TRBV7-9 to TRBJ1-4; D is unresolved. The CDR3 totals 15 residues. The germline V gene has CDR1 SEHNR and CDR2 FQNEAQ (reference sequence). Trimming left V 5 bases short and J 0 bases short, with 10 bases between. CDR3 in amino acids: CASSPTVATNEKLFF. In DNA, the CDR3 is TGTGCCAGCAGCCCCACAGTTGCAACTAATGAAAAACTGTTTTTT.

This chain uses TRBV7-2 with TRBJ1-5; D remains unclear. Trimming removed 4 bases from V and 1 base from J, with 14 bases in between. Germline CDR1 and CDR2: SGHTA and FQGNSA. CDR3 size: 16 residues. DNA of the CDR3: TGTGCCAGCAGCTCCGACGGGGAGGTCAGCAATCAGCCCCAGCATTTT. Amino acids: CASSSDGEVSNQPQHF.

J is TRBJ2-2 and V is TRBV29-1; D gene unclear. Trimming left V 4 bases short and J 2 bases short, with 8 bases between. Per germline, CDR1 SQVTM and CDR2 ANQGSEA. The CDR3 is made up of 13 amino acids. The CDR3 reads CSVVRGNTGELFF. The CDR3 DNA follows: TGCAGCGTTGTGAGAGGCAACACCGGGGAGCTGTTTTTT.

This clone was seen a handful of times. The V gene is TRBV5-1, the J gene TRBJ1-2; TRBD1 agrees at 9 bases. This CDR3 is built from 17 residues. Trimming removed 6 bases from V and 2 bases from J; junction bases left unmatched: 14. Germline-derived CDR1 and CDR2 are SGHRS and YFSETQ. The CDR3 nucleotides read TGCGCCAGCACCCGGGGGCCCACAGGGGGCTCGAACTATGGCTACACCTTC. It is translated as CASTRGPTGGSNYGYTF. The variable domain in full, completed from reference TRBV5-1 and TRBJ1-2, reads KAGVTQTPRYLIKTRGQQVTLSCSPISGHRSVSWYQQTPGQGLQFLFEYFSETQRNKGNFPGRFSGRQFSNSRSEMNVSTLELGDSALYLCASTRGPTGGSNYGYTFGSGTRLTVV.

CDR3 nucleotide sequence: TGTGCCAGCAGCTTGCCATTAGGGGATTCACCCCTCCACTTT. Translation gives CASSLPLGDSPLHF. The J gene is TRBJ1-6, the V gene TRBV5-5, with D possibly being TRBD1 (5 bases). Trimming removed 1 base at V and 8 bases at J, with 10 bases between. Germline lookup yields CDR1 SGHKS and CDR2 YYEKEE (reference sequence). There are 14 residues in the CDR3.

This clone showed up just a few times. The chain combines TRBV3-1 (or the pseudogene TRBV3-2) with TRBJ2-5, with 9 positions matching TRBD2. J lost 5 bases, V lost 4 bases, and 8 bases had no gene match. There are 15 residues in the CDR3. Germline assignment: CDR1 LGHDT and CDR2 YNNKEL (reference sequence). The CDR3 sequence is CASSLSSGIRETQYF. In nucleotides, the CDR3 is TGTGCCAGCAGCCTTTCTAGCGGGATTAGGGAGACCCAGTACTTC.

V gene TRBV24-1 combines with J gene TRBJ2-1, with 8 bases that match TRBD2. There are 14 residues in the CDR3. Germline V gives CDR1 KGHDR, CDR2 SFDVKD. V lost 8 bases, J lost 9 bases, and 11 bases stayed unmatched. The CDR3 is CATTTSGPAGEQFF. The CDR3 bases are TGTGCCACCACAACTAGCGGACCGGCGGGTGAGCAGTTCTTC.

This clone was detected a few times. V gene TRBV5-6 combines with J gene TRBJ2-7; D call uncertain. V was clipped by 0 bases and J by 6 bases, with 10 bases between them. This CDR3 has 13 residues. Germline V gives CDR1 SGHDT, CDR2 YYEEEE. The CDR3 region is CASSLVGQTEQYF. The CDR3 bases are TGTGCCAGCAGCTTGGTGGGCCAAACCGAGCAGTACTTC.

CDR3 coding DNA: TGTGCCATCAGTGAGTCCGCGGGAGTCTACGAGCAGTACTTC. This gives the protein CAISESAGVYEQYF. The genes are TRBV10-3 and TRBJ2-7; 7 nucleotides agree with TRBD2. Germline trimming cut 0 bases from V and 3 bases from J; bases unmatched to any gene: 2. The germline V gene has CDR1 ENHRY and CDR2 SYGVKD. The CDR3 runs 14 residues.

The chain employs TRBV19 and TRBJ1-5; D unclear. Per the germline V gene, CDR1 is LNHDA and CDR2 is SQIVND (reference sequence). V lost 7 bases to trimming and J lost 3 bases, with 19 bases between them. CDR3 length equals 16 residues. The CDR3 region is CASTPPPGKDNQPQHF. In DNA form, the CDR3 reads TGTGCCAGTACCCCACCCCCAGGCAAGGACAATCAGCCCCAGCATTTT.

V is TRBV28 and J is TRBJ2-5, with a possible D match to TRBD1 (6 bases). The CDR3 extends over 15 amino acids. Trimming took 5 bases from V and 4 from J, leaving 17 bases between them. Germline CDR1 is MDHEN and CDR2 is SYDVKM. In DNA form, the CDR3 reads TGTGCCAGCAGTGTCAGGGGCCAGCCTCGAGAGACCCAGTACTTC. It specifies CASSVRGQPRETQYF.

The rearrangement uses TRBV12-3 or TRBV12-4 and TRBJ2-1; 9 positions agree with TRBD2. CDR3 length: 13 amino acids. V was pared by 6 bases and J by 7 bases, with 4 bases of the junction left unmatched. The CDR3 sequence: CASSGLARNEQFF. The CDR3 nucleotides read TGTGCCAGCAGCGGACTAGCGCGAAATGAGCAGTTCTTC.

The chain combines TRBV19 with TRBJ1-6; TRBD1 is a possible D gene (5 bases). Looked up from germline, CDR1 is LNHDA and CDR2 is SQIVND (reference sequence). The CDR3 has 15 residues. V lost 3 bases, J lost 2 bases, and 8 bases lay in between. The CDR3 region has the DNA TGTGCCAGTAGTATTGGGGGGGCCTATAATTCACCCCTCCACTTT. This translates into CASSIGGAYNSPLHF.

The V gene is TRBV14, the J gene TRBJ2-7; possible D gene TRBD2, 6 bases. The CDR3 contains 16 residues. Deletions cut 0 bases from V and 6 bases from J, with 18 bases between. Looked up from germline, CDR1 is SGHDN and CDR2 is FVKESK. CDR3 coding DNA: TGTGCCAGCAGCCAAGAGGGGTTGGAGGGTGAACGCGAGCAGTACTTC. This gives the protein CASSQEGLEGEREQYF.

V and J are TRBV19 and TRBJ2-1, with 11 bases identical to TRBD2. V was clipped by 3 bases and J by 4 bases; unmatched bases: 2. The CDR3 has 15 amino acids. The V gene's germline CDR1 is LNHDA and CDR2 SQIVND (reference sequence). CDR3: CASSMASGRYNEQFF. The CDR3 region has the DNA TGTGCCAGTAGTATGGCTAGCGGGAGGTACAATGAGCAGTTCTTC.

The J gene is TRBJ1-3, the V gene TRBV3-1 (or the pseudogene TRBV3-2), with 7 positions matching TRBD1. Per the germline V gene, CDR1 is LGHDT and CDR2 is YNNKEL (reference sequence). The CDR3 runs to 15 residues. V dropped 0 bases and J dropped 5; count of bases not matched to a gene: 4. The CDR3 sequence is CASSQETGMRNTIYF. The DNA of the CDR3 is TGTGCCAGCAGCCAAGAGACAGGGATGAGAAACACCATATATTTT.

The genes are TRBV30 and TRBJ2-5; a possible D gene is TRBD2 (5 bases). The CDR3 consists of 11 residues. V lost 7 bases and J 5 bases, leaving 11 bases between the germline ends. CDR1 and CDR2 from the germline V gene are GTSNPN and SVGIG (reference sequence). The CDR3 loop is CALGLMETQYF. In nucleotides, the CDR3 is TGTGCCTTAGGACTGATGGAGACCCAGTACTTC.